A selection of T cell receptor beta chains follows, all from one sample in a study of human T cells and chemical hapten exposure. TCRdb reprocessed the RACE reads with MiXCR, giving one entry per CDR3 protein. Here the sample spans under 200,000 distinct CDR3 sequences, 14% being singletons. Sample: whole blood, taken in connection with sensitization to the hapten diphenylcyclopropenone (DPC). These receptors all stem from a woman aged 30 to 39 with alopecia areata. Some clones in this sample may be carry-over from other donors' samples. CDR3s include the opening cysteine and the closing phenylalanine or tryptophan. The D gene is left open where the match is weak. Expanded clones get a size class; other rows say once, few or many, or leave the size out.

cdr3_nt	cdr3_aa	clone_size	v_call	d_call	j_call
TGTGCCAGCAGCCTTACGGAATCGCGCCAGACCCAGTACTTC	CASSLTESRQTQYF	few	TRBV7-8	.	TRBJ2-5
TGCAGCGTTGGAGGAGGCAGAGACTCTGGAAACACCATATATTTT	CSVGGGRDSGNTIYF	many	TRBV29-1	.	TRBJ1-3
TGTGCCAGCAGCTATCGACAGGGGTTGAGCAATCAGCCCCAGCATTTT	CASSYRQGLSNQPQHF	many	TRBV7-8	TRBD1	TRBJ1-5
TGCGCCAGCAGTGAGTCGGACGGAAAGCAGTTCTTC	CASSESDGKQFF	few	TRBV10-1	.	TRBJ2-1
TGCAGTGGACTAGCGGGGGGCCTCTACAATGAGCAGTTCTTC	CSGLAGGLYNEQFF	few	TRBV20-1	TRBD2	TRBJ2-1
TGTGCCAGCTCGTCCATTCCAAGGGTGAACACTGAAGCTTTCTTT	CASSSIPRVNTEAFF	few	TRBV18	.	TRBJ1-1
TGTGCCAGCAGCTCAGGACTAGTAATAAACACCGGGGAGCTGTTTTTT	CASSSGLVINTGELFF	many	TRBV7-3	TRBD2	TRBJ2-2
TGCAGCGTTGATAAACCAGGGGTACGGAACACTGAAGCTTTCTTT	CSVDKPGVRNTEAFF	few	TRBV29-1	.	TRBJ1-1
TGTGCCAGCTCACCCCAACCCCCGGAGGACACTGAAGCTTTCTTT	CASSPQPPEDTEAFF	few	TRBV18	.	TRBJ1-1
TGTGCCAGCAGTTCCAGGACAGGGGTGAAGACCCAGTACTTC	CASSSRTGVKTQYF	few	TRBV12-3/TRBV12-4	TRBD1	TRBJ2-5
TGTGCCAGCGCCGGACAGGGGGCGCATAGCAATCAGCCCCAGCATTTT	CASAGQGAHSNQPQHF	few	TRBV12-3/TRBV12-4	TRBD1	TRBJ1-5
TGTGCCAGCAGGTCTGGAAACACCATATATTTT	CASRSGNTIYF	few	TRBV28	.	TRBJ1-3
TGTGCCAGCAGCCCCGGCCCAAGACCGATAGAAGAGACCCAGTACTTC	CASSPGPRPIEETQYF	.	TRBV7-2	.	TRBJ2-5
TGTGCCAGCAGATCCTCAACCTATGGCTACACCTTC	CASRSSTYGYTF	.	TRBV28	.	TRBJ1-2
TGTGCCAGCAGTCCCACCGGGACATCCGGCTACACCTTC	CASSPTGTSGYTF	few	TRBV27	.	TRBJ1-2
TGCAGCGTTCCAAATCCCCGGAACTTGAACACTGAAGCTTTCTTT	CSVPNPRNLNTEAFF	.	TRBV29-1	.	TRBJ1-1
TGTGCCTGGAGTGTAGATTCGGCGAACACCGGGGAGCTGTTTTTT	CAWSVDSANTGELFF	many	TRBV30	.	TRBJ2-2
TGTGCCAGCAGTGAGGTCCCCAGATCCGGGGAGCTGTTTTTT	CASSEVPRSGELFF	.	TRBV2	.	TRBJ2-2
TGTGCCAGCAGTCGTACAGAGACCTGGGCAGATACGCAGTATTTT	CASSRTETWADTQYF	.	TRBV25-1	.	TRBJ2-3
TGCAGTGCCAACGTACGGGAGCCGGCGAGCACAGATACGCAGTATTTT	CSANVREPASTDTQYF	many	TRBV20-1	.	TRBJ2-3
TGTGCCAGCGCTCTAGCGGGGGGTCCCCAAGAGACCCAGTACTTC	CASALAGGPQETQYF	.	TRBV27	TRBD2	TRBJ2-5
TGTGCCAGCAGCTTGATTGTGTCGGTGAACATTCAGTACTTC	CASSLIVSVNIQYF	.	TRBV5-6	.	TRBJ2-4
TGCGCCAGCAGCCAAGAGGCCCGGGACAGCTCCTACGAGCAGTACTTC	CASSQEARDSSYEQYF	few	TRBV4-3	TRBD1	TRBJ2-7
TGTGCCAGCAGTTACAACCGGGATTCCTATGGCTACACCTTC	CASSYNRDSYGYTF	few	TRBV6-5	.	TRBJ1-2
TGTGCCAGCAGTGTCGACGGTTACACTGAAGCTTTCTTT	CASSVDGYTEAFF	.	TRBV28	.	TRBJ1-1
TGCAGTGCTAGGACAGGGGAACGGATTCCGCTGTTTTTT	CSARTGERIPLFF	.	TRBV20-1	TRBD1	TRBJ1-4
TGTGCCAGCAGTTTACCCCTCGCCCAACTGTTTTTT	CASSLPLAQLFF	.	TRBV28	.	TRBJ1-4
TGTGCCAGCGATCCCGGTGGAGGGGGCGCCTACAATGAGCAGTTCTTC	CASDPGGGGAYNEQFF	many	TRBV28	.	TRBJ2-1
TGTGCCAGCAGCTTGGACCGGGACAGGTTCAGATCCTATGGCTACACCTTC	CASSLDRDRFRSYGYTF	.	TRBV5-6	TRBD1	TRBJ1-2
TGCAGCGCCCTACAGGGGATCGAGGAGCAGTACTTC	CSALQGIEEQYF	.	TRBV29-1	TRBD1	TRBJ2-7
TGTGCCAGCAGCTCTGGGCGGGGAGGAAATGAGCAGTTCTTC	CASSSGRGGNEQFF	.	TRBV12-3/TRBV12-4	.	TRBJ2-1
TGTGCCAGCAGTTACTCGACGATAGGGGACGTCCTGACTTTC	CASSYSTIGDVLTF	.	TRBV6-2/TRBV6-3	.	TRBJ2-6
TGTGCCAGCAGTTACTTAGGCAGCTTCAACTATGGCTACACCTTC	CASSYLGSFNYGYTF	few	TRBV6-5	.	TRBJ1-2
TGTGCCAGCAGTTTAACGGGGTCAGGGTCTGGGGCCAACGTCCTGACTTTC	CASSLTGSGSGANVLTF	.	TRBV28	.	TRBJ2-6
TGTGCCAGCAGTCGCGGACTTTCCGGCAATTCACCCCTCCACTTT	CASSRGLSGNSPLHF	few	TRBV12-3/TRBV12-4	.	TRBJ1-6
TGCAGCGTCGGGACAGGTGGGGGGAACACTGAAGCTTTCTTT	CSVGTGGGNTEAFF	.	TRBV29-1	TRBD1	TRBJ1-1
TGTGCCAGCAGTCCTCCCTTTCGGGGCCCCTTCAGCACAGATACGCAGTATTTT	CASSPPFRGPFSTDTQYF	many	TRBV28	.	TRBJ2-3
TGTGCCAGCAGTTTATGGGACAGCACAGATACGCAGTATTTT	CASSLWDSTDTQYF	.	TRBV2	.	TRBJ2-3
TGCGCCAGCAGCCCAGGGAGCTCTGGAAACACCATATATTTT	CASSPGSSGNTIYF	few	TRBV5-1	.	TRBJ1-3
TGTGCCAGCAGTTTAGACATAGGGGCTGGAAACACCATATATTTT	CASSLDIGAGNTIYF	once	TRBV12-3/TRBV12-4	.	TRBJ1-3
TGTGCCAGCAGTTTATCAGGGGGAAGTCAGCCCCAGCATTTT	CASSLSGGSQPQHF	.	TRBV28	TRBD1	TRBJ1-5
TGTGCCAGCACCCCAGGGGCCCTACAAGAGACCCAGTACTTC	CASTPGALQETQYF	few	TRBV7-2	.	TRBJ2-5
TGCAGTGCTAGTAGGCTAGCGGGAGACAATGAGCAGTTCTTC	CSASRLAGDNEQFF	few	TRBV20-1	TRBD2	TRBJ2-1